What follows is one T cell receptor (beta chain) and its context. Its antigen is unknown. Through a sample-barcoded 5' primer and a J-beta primer mix, a second PCR was run for roughly 6 to 11 cycles. Each of the cDNA molecules was tagged by a template-switch adaptor with 12 random nucleotides. TCRdb reprocessed the 5' RACE reads via MiXCR and lists one record per CDR3 protein. The sample contains about 1.4 million distinct CDR3 sequences, approximately 59% of which appear only once. The sample is drawn from a study of blood T cells in healthy people across ages. General study results and limits: Whereas aged donors had fewer naive CD4+ cells, long-lived donors had more of them and higher diversity.

The germline V gene encodes CDR1 SGHRS and CDR2 YFSETQ. V was pared by 6 bases and J by 2 bases, with 8 bases of the junction left unmatched. The CDR3 contains 15 residues. Material: blood. This chain connects TRBV5-1 to TRBJ2-3; 8 nucleotides match TRBD2. This TCR derives from a man younger than 30 in good health. The CDR3 reads CASKGRGAYTDTQYF. The CDR3 bases are TGCGCCAGCAAGGGGCGGGGGGCCTACACAGATACGCAGTATTTT.